This TCR beta chain emerged from a study of T-cell reconstitution after alpha-beta-depleted transplantation in children. The TCRbeta library incorporated unique molecular identifiers. TCRdb independently ran MiXCR on the PCR reads; one entry per CDR3 protein. The sample has hundreds of thousands of distinct CDR3 sequences; 10% to 15% are singletons. This CDR3 has 16 amino acids. V gene TRBV21-1 combines with J gene TRBJ2-5; the table's D gene call, TRBD2, was not cross checked with the DNA. TRBV21-1 is a documented pseudogene. The TCR sequence derives from a male patient younger than 18 who had a stem cell transplant for acute myeloid leukemia, so the T cells may come from the graft donor. Source: PBMCs, mostly from graft donor cells, taken 360 days after TCRalphabeta/CD19-depleted stem cell transplant. CDR3 bases: TGTGCCAGCAGCAAGGTACCTCCGGATGGGCAAGAGACCCAGTACTTC. Residues: CASSKVPPDGQETQYF.